This passage covers 20 T cell receptor beta chains from one sample sequenced in a study of T cell repertoires in cytomegalovirus infection. TCRdb reprocessed the reads with MiXCR, giving one entry per CDR3 protein. This table holds about 330,000 distinct CDR3 sequences, about 35% found once. These TCRs' antigens remain unknown. The sequencing here drew on cultured PBMCs, taken from culture after CMV antigen stimulation. These receptors were obtained from a human donor in good health (CMV status not recorded). Some clones in this sample may be carry-over from other donors' samples.

This clonotype was found a few times. The chain has TRBV27 and TRBJ2-7; the match to TRBD1 covers 9 bases. This CDR3 region has 16 residues. V trimming: 6 bases; J trimming: 2 bases; junction bases outside the gene matches: 11. Germline loops: CDR1 MNHEY, CDR2 SMNVEV (reference sequence). CDR3 DNA sequence: TGTGCCAGCAGCCTTAACGGTGGGACAGGGACCTACGAGCAGTACTTC. This codes for CASSLNGGTGTYEQYF.

This clonotype was counted a few times. The CDR3 region has the DNA TGTGCCAGCAGCTTTGTAGCGGGAGGACCAATGCAAGAGACCCAGTACTTC. Protein product: CASSFVAGGPMQETQYF. V and J are TRBV7-2 and TRBJ2-5; TRBD2 matches at 10 bases. The ends lost 3 bases at V and 2 bases at J; junction bases unmatched: 9. The CDR3 runs to 17 residues. The germline CDR1 and CDR2 sequences are SGHTA and FQGNSA.

This clonotype has a count of ten or more. The genes are TRBV5-4 and TRBJ1-1, with D unresolved. This CDR3 region has 13 residues. Per the germline V gene, CDR1 is SGHNT and CDR2 is YYREEE (reference sequence). V was clipped by 0 bases and J by 2 bases, with 5 bases between them. The CDR3 region is CASSLEPNTEAFF. The CDR3 DNA follows: TGTGCCAGCAGCTTGGAACCAAACACTGAAGCTTTCTTT. Full variable domain (outside the CDR3, taken from reference TRBV5-4 and TRBJ1-1): ETGVTQSPTHLIKTRGQQVTLRCSSQSGHNTVSWYQQALGQGPQFIFQYYREEENGRGNFPPRFSGLQFPNYSSELNVNALELDDSALYLCASSLEPNTEAFFGQGTRLTVV.

The chain is built from TRBV27 and TRBJ1-2; the match to TRBD1 covers 10 bases. V shed 7 bases and J 8 bases; nucleotides not matched to a gene: 10. Germline CDR1 reads MNHEY; CDR2 reads SMNVEV (reference sequence). This CDR3 has 14 residues. CDR3 nucleotides: TGTGCCAGCAAGACCCCGGGACAGGGGCGAGGCTACACCTTC. This encodes CASKTPGQGRGYTF.

The chain uses TRBV6-2 or TRBV6-3 and TRBJ2-7; D gene unclear. The V and J ends lost 6 bases and 6 bases respectively, with 12 bases between them. The CDR3 is 12 residues long. CDR1 MNHEY and CDR2 SVGEGT come from the germline V gene. CDR3 in amino acids: CASSDPRAEQYF. The CDR3 coding sequence is TGTGCCAGCAGCGATCCCCGTGCCGAGCAGTACTTC.

This clonotype was recorded a few times. At one end, the junction sequence differs from germline, possibly due to a read error. V gene TRBV7-2 combines with J gene TRBJ1-5; 9 nucleotides agree with TRBD1. Germline V gene lookup returns CDR1 SGHTA and CDR2 FQGNSA. The CDR3 spans 13 residues. CDR3 DNA: TGTGCCAGCAGCTTAGCGCCTAGGACAGGGGTATCGTTT. Its translation: CASSLAPRTGVSF.

This clonotype turned up a few times. The V call is TRBV7-9, the J call TRBJ1-2, with D perhaps TRBD1 (6 bases). The CDR3 spans 15 residues. Between the trimmed V and J ends, which lost 3 bases and 3 bases, there was a span of 14 bases. Germline assignment: CDR1 SEHNR and CDR2 FQNEAQ (reference sequence). The CDR3 region is CASSLSGARDYGYTF. In nucleotides, the CDR3 is TGTGCCAGCAGCTTGTCAGGGGCGCGGGACTATGGCTACACCTTC.

Only a few counts were recorded for this clonotype. This sequence joins TRBV30 and TRBJ1-1, with D tentatively TRBD1 (5 bases). Per the germline V gene, CDR1 is GTSNPN and CDR2 is SVGIG (reference sequence). CDR3 length: 15 residues. The V end lost 5 bases, the J end lost 1 base, and 17 bases lay between the germline ends. In DNA, the CDR3 is TGTGCCTGGGTACAACACAGGCGGGCGAACACTGAAGCTTTCTTT. This encodes CAWVQHRRANTEAFF.

This clonotype was seen a few times. J is TRBJ1-1 and V is TRBV6-2 or TRBV6-3; D gene ambiguous. CDR1 and CDR2 from the germline V gene are MNHEY and SVGEGT. CDR3 size: 14 residues. V shed 6 bases and J shed 0 bases, with 11 bases lying between them. The CDR3 DNA reads as TGTGCCAGCAGGCGGGGTGTGTTGAACACTGAAGCTTTCTTT. Translated, it gives CASRRGVLNTEAFF.

This clonotype was seen at least ten times. The genes are TRBV4-1 and TRBJ2-1, with 13 bases lining up with TRBD2. CDR3 length equals 16 residues. Unmatched junction bases numbered 8, after V lost 4 bases and J lost 8 bases. CDR1 MGHRA and CDR2 YSYEKL come from the germline V gene. The CDR3 here is CASSRLTSGRADEQFF. The DNA of the CDR3 is TGCGCCAGCAGCCGACTAACTAGCGGGAGGGCCGATGAGCAGTTCTTC.

V is TRBV19 and J is TRBJ1-2; 7 bases are a match to TRBD1. The V and J ends lost 9 bases and 8 bases, in that order; junction bases with no gene match: 6. Germline V lookup: CDR1 LNHDA, CDR2 SQIVND (reference sequence). CDR3 length equals 11 residues. The CDR3, as DNA: TGTGCCAGCCAACGAGGGGGCGGCTACACCTTC. Translated: CASQRGGGYTF.

Only a few counts were recorded for this clonotype. The V gene is TRBV5-4, the J gene TRBJ2-1; 11 bases fit TRBD2. This CDR3 spans 15 amino acids. V dropped 7 bases and J dropped 7; count of bases not matched to a gene: 10. Germline CDR1 reads SGHNT; CDR2 reads YYREEE (reference sequence). The CDR3 region is CASGLAGGPENEQFF. DNA of the CDR3: TGTGCCAGCGGTTTAGCGGGAGGGCCGGAGAATGAGCAGTTCTTC.

This clonotype was seen only a few times. The chain couples TRBV6-2 or TRBV6-3 to TRBJ1-2; 9 positions agree with TRBD1. Germline V gene data show CDR1 as MNHEY and CDR2 as SVGEGT. Trimming removed 6 bases from V and 4 bases from J; junction bases left unmatched: 9. The CDR3 is 15 residues long. The CDR3 bases are TGTGCCAGCAGACGAGACAGGGGGATCGGCTATGGCTACACCTTC. This encodes CASRRDRGIGYGYTF.

This clonotype has more than one count but fewer than ten. The CDR3 spells CASSQEDSDSYNEQFF. The DNA for the CDR3 is TGCGCCAGCAGCCAAGAAGATTCTGACTCCTACAATGAGCAGTTCTTC. The rearrangement joins TRBV4-3 to TRBJ2-1; D remains ambiguous. With 0 bases removed from V and 0 bases from J, the gap between germline ends came to 9 bases. The CDR3 runs to 16 residues. Germline V gene sequence: CDR1 LGHNA, CDR2 YSLEER.

This clonotype was picked up many times. The V and J genes are TRBV7-2 and TRBJ2-2; TRBD2 matches 14 bases. The CDR3 totals 18 residues. The germline V gene encodes CDR1 SGHTA and CDR2 FQGNSA. Germline trimming cut 6 bases from V and 7 bases from J; bases unmatched to any gene: 13. The CDR3 bases are TGTGCCAGCAGGTTAAGACTAGCGGGAGGGCCCACGAACGGGGAGCTGTTTTTT. It specifies CASRLRLAGGPTNGELFF.

The rearrangement uses TRBV29-1 and TRBJ2-3, with D possibly being TRBD2 (5 bases). Germline V gene data show CDR1 as SQVTM and CDR2 as ANQGSEA. V was clipped by 6 bases and J by 4 bases, with 17 bases between them. The CDR3 covers 14 residues. The CDR3 loop reads CSVFGPGGADTQYF. Here the CDR3 DNA reads TGCAGCGTCTTCGGGCCCGGAGGTGCAGATACGCAGTATTTT.

Only a few counts were recorded for this clonotype. This CDR3 is CASSFGGPQAYYNEQFF. In nucleotides, the CDR3 is TGTGCCAGCAGCTTTGGCGGTCCCCAGGCCTATTACAATGAGCAGTTCTTC. The rearrangement links TRBV11-1 to TRBJ2-1; no definite D call. This CDR3 region has 17 residues. V was clipped by 3 bases and J by 4 bases, with 19 bases between them. CDR1 and CDR2 from the germline V gene are SGHAT and FQDESV (reference sequence).

This clonotype came up a few times. The chain couples TRBV9 to TRBJ2-1, with 10 bases identical to TRBD1. Germline CDR1 SGDLS, CDR2 YYNGEE. The CDR3 runs 15 residues. Trimming removed 4 bases from V and 9 bases from J; junction bases left unmatched: 10. The CDR3 DNA reads as TGTGCCAGCAGCCCACCAGGGACAGGGGAGGGTGAGCAGTTCTTC. As protein: CASSPPGTGEGEQFF.

The chain has TRBV28 and TRBJ2-7; 9 bases line up with TRBD2. Germline V gene data show CDR1 as MDHEN and CDR2 as SYDVKM. The V segment lost 6 bases and the J segment 3 bases; nucleotides outside the gene matches: 6. CDR3 length: 14 residues. The DNA of the CDR3 is TGTGCCAGCAGACCGACTAGCGGAGTCTACGAGCAGTACTTC. The encoded protein is CASRPTSGVYEQYF.

There are many counts of this clonotype. The chain is built from TRBV12-3 or TRBV12-4 and TRBJ1-6; tentatively, D is TRBD1 (5 bases). This CDR3 is 15 amino acids long. V lost 6 bases to trimming and J lost 5 bases, with 14 bases between them. CDR3 sequence: CASRPPGTNNSPLHF. CDR3 DNA sequence: TGTGCCAGCAGGCCCCCCGGGACGAATAATTCACCCCTCCACTTT.